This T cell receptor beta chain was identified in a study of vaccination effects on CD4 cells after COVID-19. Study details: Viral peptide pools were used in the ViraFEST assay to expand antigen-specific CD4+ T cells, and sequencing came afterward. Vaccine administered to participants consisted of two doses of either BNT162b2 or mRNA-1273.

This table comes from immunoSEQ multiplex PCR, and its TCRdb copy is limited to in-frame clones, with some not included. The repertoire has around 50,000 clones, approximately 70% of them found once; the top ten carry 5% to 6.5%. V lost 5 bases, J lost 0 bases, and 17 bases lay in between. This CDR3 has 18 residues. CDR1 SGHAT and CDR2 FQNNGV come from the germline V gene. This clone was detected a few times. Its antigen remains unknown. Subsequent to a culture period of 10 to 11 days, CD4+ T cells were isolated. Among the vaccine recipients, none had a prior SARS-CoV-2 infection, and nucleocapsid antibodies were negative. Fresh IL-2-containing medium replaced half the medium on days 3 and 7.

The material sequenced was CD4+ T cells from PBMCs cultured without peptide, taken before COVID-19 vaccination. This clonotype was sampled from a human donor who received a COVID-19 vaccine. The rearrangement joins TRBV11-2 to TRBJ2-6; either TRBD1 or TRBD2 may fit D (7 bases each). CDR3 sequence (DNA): TGTGCCAGCAGCACCATCAAGCGGGACAGCTCTGGGGCCAACGTCCTGACTTTC. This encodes CASSTIKRDSSGANVLTF.